This entry describes one T cell receptor beta chain. Its cognate antigen has yet to be identified. Per-base qualities were not stored, and no clone one base away is much larger. This entry belongs to a study of blood T cell repertoires in COVID-19 (dated by TCRdb to 2020 to 2022). A note on the overall study: Collaborator samples came from the United States, Italy and Spain and covered acute and convalescent phases of COVID-19. The sample metadata nearly always contained a de-identified subject ID, COVID-19 status, age in years and sex. Where HLA class I and class II types were available, the types were taken from metadata supplied by the sample provider, not from assay-based typing. The samples were drawn from the first 160 participants of the ongoing ImmuneRACE study and from more than 1,000 subjects provided by 6 global collaborators. The material from the prospective study consisted of cDNA or gDNA derived from T cells, B-cell-depleted T cells, or PBMCs. The repertoires were released in a freely available public database intended as a resource for research on the immune response to SARS-CoV-2. Subjects who had been exposed to COVID-19, were actively infected with it, or had recovered from it provided the deeply sampled blood TCRbeta repertoires that made up the dataset.

The immunoSEQ Assay, a bias-controlled multiplex PCR, was used to amplify TCRbeta CDR3 regions from genomic DNA. From the authors' description of their analysis: The number of nucleated cells in each sample was estimated from the amplification of reference gene primers within the assay. To quantify the absolute abundance of each unique TCRbeta CDR3 rearrangement, sequence reads were collapsed and filtered. Productive Simpson clonality was computed per sample as the square root of Simpson's diversity index over productive rearrangements. TCRdb obtained this table from immuneACCESS and retained in-frame rearrangements with V and J assigned. These tables miss some clones; where compared with another copy, unresolved V genes account for less than half of the shortfall, and the remainder is unexplained. V, J and clone size are those of that table, while D and trimming were read from the DNA. The sample table contains some 320,000 clones; only one count was recorded for roughly 85% of them. The top ten constitute about 2% of the sample.

Measured from the cysteine to the phenylalanine, the CDR3 is 14 residues long. Of all the DNA, just the CDR3 is kept, 42 bases in frame from base 1. V lost 6 bases and J lost 2 bases; the stretch between them is 14 bases long. The germline V gene supplies CDR1 MNHEY and CDR2 SVGAGI. Participants in the prospective study were enrolled through a virtual design, were aged roughly 18 to 100 years, and lived in 20 to 30 United States geographic areas. Cohort assignment in the prospective study relied on participant-reported clinical history from a screening survey and a study questionnaire. Exposed participants had been in contact, within 2 weeks of entering the study, with a person who had a PCR-confirmed or clinician-diagnosed case of COVID-19. In the prospective study, mobile phlebotomists collected whole blood, serum and a nasopharyngeal or oropharyngeal swab from each participant. Additional blood draws and questionnaires over an approximately 2-month period could optionally be provided by prospective study participants. Prospective study blood samples were shipped either frozen or at room temperature before DNA extraction.

The investigation overall reported the following: How much clinical and demographic metadata was included differed by source and by participant, and the metadata was provided uncurated.

This chain joins TRBV6-5 to TRBJ2-7; TRBD2 is possibly the D segment (6 matching bases). Input material: PBMCs or T cells enriched from blood (not recorded which). The receptor comes from a woman under 40 who had been exposed to COVID-19. The sequenced DNA: TGTGCCAGCAGGCTAACCGGGGGAACCTACGAGCAGTACTTC. Translated, it reads CASRLTGGTYEQYF.